Listed here are 28 T cell receptor beta chains from one sample, sequenced in a study of T-cell reconstitution after alpha-beta-depleted transplantation in children. Unique molecular identifiers were incorporated when the TCRbeta library was constructed. TCRdb passed the PCR reads through MiXCR, listing each CDR3 protein once. The sample shows 600,000 to 800,000 distinct CDR3 sequences, around 13% of them seen only once. This sample comprised PBMCs, obtained before TCRalphabeta/CD19-depleted stem cell transplant. The receptors here all came from a girl aged 2 to 9 with congenital amegakaryocytic thrombocytopenia, due to receive a stem cell transplant.

CDR3 DNA: TGTGCCAGCCGCAATCGCGCACCAGGGGCCGGGGAGCTGTTTTTT. This translates into CASRNRAPGAGELFF. The gene calls are TRBV7-9 and TRBJ2-2, with a possible D match to TRBD1 (6 bases). The ends were cut back, 8 bases at V and 6 bases at J, with 19 bases in the middle. CDR1 and CDR2 (germline): SEHNR, FQNEAQ (reference sequence). The CDR3 spans 15 residues.

V gene TRBV9 combines with J gene TRBJ1-6; 8 positions match TRBD1. The CDR3 loop spans 17 amino acids. Germline CDR1 is SGDLS and CDR2 is YYNGEE. V shed 6 bases, J shed 7 bases, and the junction held 15 bases outside the gene matches. The CDR3 sequence is CASNSGQGTRENSPLHF. The CDR3 DNA reads TGTGCCAGCAATTCCGGACAGGGCACTCGGGAGAATTCACCCCTCCACTTT.

The table lists this clonotype with many counts. The rearrangement links TRBV5-1 to TRBJ1-6, with D uncertain. Looked up from germline, CDR1 is SGHRS and CDR2 is YFSETQ. CDR3 size: 14 residues. V gave up 0 bases and J gave up 8 bases, with 9 bases separating them. The CDR3 protein is CASSLDTDYSPLHF. DNA of the CDR3: TGCGCCAGCAGCTTGGACACAGACTATTCACCCCTCCACTTT.

V and J are TRBV24-1 and TRBJ2-5; possible D gene TRBD2, 6 bases. V lost 4 bases and J 4 bases, leaving 21 bases between the germline ends. Germline V gene lookup returns CDR1 KGHDR and CDR2 SFDVKD. The CDR3 extends over 17 amino acids. CDR3 sequence reads: CATSEYGTLRGVETQYF. CDR3 DNA sequence: TGTGCCACCAGTGAATATGGGACTTTGAGGGGTGTAGAGACCCAGTACTTC.

This clonotype was counted between two and nine times. The CDR3 DNA sequence: TGTGCCAGCCGTCGAGCCGGGAATCACAATGAGCAGTTCTTC. Translated, it gives CASRRAGNHNEQFF. This sequence joins TRBV28 and TRBJ2-1, with D perhaps TRBD2 (5 bases). Trimming pared 8 bases from V and 5 bases from J, leaving 16 bases between. The CDR3 totals 14 residues. Germline V gene lookup returns CDR1 MDHEN and CDR2 SYDVKM.

J is TRBJ2-3 and V is TRBV12-3 or TRBV12-4; TRBD2 aligns across 14 bases. The CDR3 loop spans 17 amino acids. V dropped 3 bases and J dropped 5; count of bases not matched to a gene: 7. The DNA for the CDR3 is TGTGCCAGCAGTTTCCTGGTGACTAGCGGGAGGGGAGATACGCAGTATTTT. Protein: CASSFLVTSGRGDTQYF.

Concerning this clonotype itself: It may be a read error: a sequence one base away is much more abundant. This chain links TRBV20-1 with TRBJ1-1; no reliable D call. The V gene's germline CDR1 is DFQATT and CDR2 SNEGSKA (reference sequence). Trimming stripped 0 bases from V and 8 bases from J, with 19 bases between. The CDR3 is made up of 15 amino acids. The CDR3 here is CSARDLMGGPDEAFF. The CDR3 bases are TGCAGTGCTAGAGATTTGATGGGTGGACCGGACGAAGCTTTCTTT.

This clonotype showed up just a few times. The chain carries TRBV5-4 and TRBJ2-3; tentative D call: TRBD2 (5 bases). The V and J ends lost 4 bases and 6 bases respectively, with 15 bases between them. Germline V lookup: CDR1 SGHNT, CDR2 YYREEE (reference sequence). This CDR3 region has 14 residues. CDR3 sequence (DNA): TGTGCCAGCAGCCCTCCTCTCCGAGGGGATACGCAGTATTTT. This encodes CASSPPLRGDTQYF. Full variable domain (rest looked up from reference TRBV5-4 and TRBJ2-3): ETGVTQSPTHLIKTRGQQVTLRCSSQSGHNTVSWYQQALGQGPQFIFQYYREEENGRGNFPPRFSGLQFPNYSSELNVNALELDDSALYLCASSPPLRGDTQYFGPGTRLTVL.

V is TRBV20-1 and J is TRBJ2-5; TRBD2 is a possible D gene (5 bases). Germline loops: CDR1 DFQATT, CDR2 SNEGSKA (reference sequence). This CDR3 has 14 residues. V was cut by 5 bases and J by 3 bases, with 16 bases left in between. CDR3 bases: TGCAGTGCTCCGTCCTTAGGAGGAAAAGAGACCCAGTACTTC. Translation: CSAPSLGGKETQYF.

With regard to this clonotype: Its ends do not fully match the called genes, so a read error is possible. The gene calls are TRBV20-1 and TRBJ2-1; TRBD2 agrees at 7 bases. The CDR3 is 17 residues long. The germline gives CDR1 DFQATT, CDR2 SNEGSKA (reference sequence). The CDR3 loop reads CCARDPLLSGTKTEQFF. CDR3 coding DNA: TGCTGTGCTAGAGATCCCCTCCTTTCCGGGACTAAGACTGAGCAGTTCTTC.

In the case of this clonotype: A much larger clone lies a single base off, so this may be a read error. The chain is built from TRBV20-1 and TRBJ2-2, with D perhaps TRBD2 (6 bases). Deletions cut 1 base from V and 1 base from J, with 13 bases between. The germline V gene encodes CDR1 DFQATT and CDR2 SNEGSKA (reference sequence). The length of the CDR3 is 16 residues. Here the CDR3 reads CSARGLGAGNTGELFF. CDR3 coding DNA: TGCAGTGCTAGAGGGTTGGGAGCGGGGAACACCGGGGAGCTGTTTTTT.

This clonotype has ten or more counts. This chain connects TRBV20-1 to TRBJ2-5, with D hard to call. Deletions cut 1 base from V and 4 bases from J, with 25 bases between. This CDR3 region has 18 residues. CDR1 DFQATT and CDR2 SNEGSKA come from the germline V gene (reference sequence). Written as DNA, the CDR3 is TGCAGTGCTAGAGTATTGAGGACCTCTTTCGGTGTTCCAGAGACCCAGTACTTC. Amino acids: CSARVLRTSFGVPETQYF.

This clonotype has at least ten counts. DNA of the CDR3: TGTGCCAGCAGAGGGACAGGGGGATATCAGCCCCAGCATTTT. This sequence encodes CASRGTGGYQPQHF. The chain links TRBV6-1 to TRBJ1-5, with TRBD1 identical over 11 bases. Germline V gives CDR1 MNHNS, CDR2 SASEGT. The J segment lost 5 bases and the V segment lost 6 bases, leaving 3 bases of the junction unmatched. The CDR3 is 14 amino acids.

This clonotype has ten or more counts. The chain couples TRBV28 to TRBJ2-1; 10 bases match TRBD2. Germline-derived CDR1 and CDR2 are MDHEN and SYDVKM. Losses at the gene ends were 4 bases for V and 7 bases for J; bases not matched to a gene: 13. CDR3 length: 17 amino acids. The CDR3 loop reads CASSSLRASGRNNEQFF. As DNA, the CDR3 is TGTGCCAGCAGTTCCTTACGTGCTAGCGGGAGAAATAATGAGCAGTTCTTC.

As regards this clonotype: Compared with germline, one end of the junction differs, possibly owing to a read error. V usage is TRBV12-3 or TRBV12-4 and J usage is TRBJ1-2, with 7 positions matching TRBD1. The CDR3 has 12 amino acids. CDR3 nucleotides: TGTGCCAGCGCCGACAGGGTTTATGGCTACCCCTTC. The encoded protein is CASADRVYGYPF.

This clonotype has ten or more counts. The genes are TRBV5-5 and TRBJ2-5; D not resolved. The CDR3 has 14 residues. The germline V and J ends were trimmed by 3 bases and 0 bases, with 9 bases remaining between them. CDR1 and CDR2 from the germline V gene are SGHKS and YYEKEE (reference sequence). The CDR3 DNA reads TGTGCCAGCAGCTCATCAGCGCACCAAGAGACCCAGTACTTC. Protein: CASSSSAHQETQYF.

This clonotype has just a few counts. The chain uses TRBV20-1 and TRBJ1-2; D is unclear. Germline CDR1 DFQATT, CDR2 SNEGSKA (reference sequence). The ends were cut back, 4 bases at V and 1 base at J, with 13 bases in the middle. The CDR3 extends over 14 amino acids. CDR3 residues: CSAIEPRRNYGYTF. CDR3 DNA: TGCAGTGCTATTGAACCCAGGCGTAACTATGGCTACACCTTC.

This clonotype showed up many times. V and J are TRBV5-6 and TRBJ2-5; D possibly matches TRBD1 or TRBD2 (5 bases each). CDR1 is SGHDT, CDR2 YYEEEE, per germline. The CDR3 extends over 15 amino acids. V was pared by 3 bases and J by 5 bases, with 17 bases between. CDR3 amino acids: CASSYGTLKSETQYF. The CDR3 DNA reads TGTGCCAGCAGCTATGGGACCCTAAAATCGGAGACCCAGTACTTC.

The rearrangement uses TRBV12-3 or TRBV12-4 and TRBJ2-7, with a possible D match to TRBD1 (6 bases). The CDR3 extends over 15 amino acids. V was clipped by 6 bases and J by 3 bases, with 18 bases between them. The CDR3: CASRHTTGHFYEQYF. The CDR3, as DNA: TGTGCCAGCAGACACACCACAGGGCACTTCTACGAGCAGTACTTC.

Turning to this clonotype: A much larger clone differs from this one at a single base, so this may be a read error. V and J are TRBV20-1 and TRBJ2-5; 10 bases are shared with TRBD1. V dropped 3 bases and J dropped 7; count of bases not matched to a gene: 14. This CDR3 has 16 residues. CDR1 and CDR2 (germline): DFQATT, SNEGSKA (reference sequence). CDR3 DNA sequence: TGCAGTGCTAGTGGCGCCGGGACAGGGGCGGTCTTGACCCAGTACTTC. This encodes CSASGAGTGAVLTQYF.

This clonotype was seen repeatedly, ten times or more. V is TRBV6-5 and J is TRBJ2-3, with 8 bases lining up with TRBD2. The CDR3 spans 15 residues. The junction had 5 bases not matched to a gene; V was cut back by 4 bases and J by 2 bases. CDR1 is MNHEY, CDR2 SVGAGI, per germline. CDR3 in amino acids: CASSSSGSATDTQYF. For the CDR3, the DNA is TGTGCCAGCAGTTCCAGCGGGAGTGCCACAGATACGCAGTATTTT.

The gene calls are TRBV7-6 and TRBJ2-1, with D unclear. CDR3 length equals 16 residues. V lost 5 bases, J lost 2 bases, and 16 bases lay in between. Germline V CDR1 and CDR2: SGHVS, FNYEAQ. The CDR3 spells CASSDSSRPTYNEQFF. CDR3 bases: TGTGCCAGCAGCGATTCCTCGCGGCCTACCTACAATGAGCAGTTCTTC.

In this sample, this clonotype turned up many times. This chain joins TRBV15 and TRBJ2-7; D unclear. Between the trimmed V and J ends, which lost 0 bases and 4 bases, there was a span of 7 bases. This CDR3 contains 13 residues. The germline V gene encodes CDR1 LNHNV and CDR2 YYDKDF (reference sequence). CDR3 nucleotides: TGTGCCACCAGCAGAGAAATTTGGTACGAGCAGTACTTC. Amino acids: CATSREIWYEQYF.

There are many counts of this clonotype. V gene TRBV7-9 combines with J gene TRBJ2-1; 7 bases align to TRBD2. CDR3 length: 16 residues. With 1 base clipped from V and 6 bases from J, the junction kept 9 bases outside the gene matches. Germline V gives CDR1 SEHNR, CDR2 FQNEAQ (reference sequence). The CDR3 DNA is TGTGCCAGCAGCTTAGTGGGGCTAGCGGTACGCAATGAGCAGTTCTTC. Translated, it gives CASSLVGLAVRNEQFF.

With regard to this clonotype: A clone one base away is much larger, so this may be a read error. This chain uses TRBV20-1 with TRBJ2-1; 8 bases map to TRBD2. Trimming cost V 6 bases and J 10 bases; bases outside gene matches: 14. This CDR3 region has 14 residues. CDR1 DFQATT and CDR2 SNEGSKA come from the germline V gene (reference sequence). The CDR3 region has the DNA TGCAGTGCGAGGGGAGGACTAGCCTCAGGAGAGCAGTTCTTC. Translated, it gives CSARGGLASGEQFF.

This clonotype was seen only a few times. The chain carries TRBV29-1 and TRBJ2-1; the D gene is possibly TRBD1 (5 bases). The CDR3 consists of 15 residues. Trimming removed 6 bases at V and 4 bases at J, with 19 bases between. Looked up from germline, CDR1 is SQVTM and CDR2 is ANQGSEA. The CDR3 region is CSVAVRDRAYNEQFF. The CDR3 coding sequence is TGCAGCGTGGCCGTTCGTGACAGAGCTTACAATGAGCAGTTCTTC.

This sequence joins TRBV20-1 and TRBJ2-7; either TRBD1 or TRBD2 may fit D (5 bases each). Germline-derived CDR1 and CDR2 are DFQATT and SNEGSKA (reference sequence). The CDR3 contains 13 residues. The V end lost 6 bases, the J end lost 5 bases, and 17 bases lay between the germline ends. CDR3 residues: CSATGTLPHEQYF. CDR3 sequence (DNA): TGCAGTGCGACCGGGACCCTACCGCACGAGCAGTACTTC.

This clonotype was found many times. This chain joins TRBV20-1 and TRBJ2-7, with TRBD1 as a possible D gene (6 bases). CDR3 length equals 16 residues. CDR1 DFQATT and CDR2 SNEGSKA come from the germline V gene (reference sequence). V was pared by 3 bases and J by 6 bases, with 24 bases between. CDR3 nucleotides: TGCAGTGCTAGGGTGGTGACAGGACCGGGCCTGCGCGAGCAGTACTTC. It translates to CSARVVTGPGLREQYF.